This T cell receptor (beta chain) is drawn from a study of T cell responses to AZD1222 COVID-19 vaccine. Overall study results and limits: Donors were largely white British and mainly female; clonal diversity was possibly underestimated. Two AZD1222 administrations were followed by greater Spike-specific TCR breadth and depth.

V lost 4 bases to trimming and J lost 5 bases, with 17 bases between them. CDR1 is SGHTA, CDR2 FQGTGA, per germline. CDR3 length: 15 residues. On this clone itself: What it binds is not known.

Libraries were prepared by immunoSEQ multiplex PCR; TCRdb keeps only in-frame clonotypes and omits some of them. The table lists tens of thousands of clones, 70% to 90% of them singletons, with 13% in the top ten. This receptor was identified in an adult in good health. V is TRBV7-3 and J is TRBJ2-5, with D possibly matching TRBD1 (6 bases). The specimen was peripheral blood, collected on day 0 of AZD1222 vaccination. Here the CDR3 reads CASSYTGTRRETQYF. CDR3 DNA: TGTGCCAGCAGCTACACAGGGACGAGGAGGGAGACCCAGTACTTC. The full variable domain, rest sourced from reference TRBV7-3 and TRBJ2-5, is GAGVSQTPSNKVTEKGKYVELRCDPISGHTALYWYRQSLGQGPEFLIYFQGTGAADDSGLPNDRFFAVRPEGSVSTLKIQRTERGDSAVYLCASSYTGTRRETQYFGPGTRLLVL.